Below, 18 T cell receptor beta chains from the same sample are listed, as sequenced in a study of T cell repertoires in cytomegalovirus infection (dated by TCRdb to 2018 to 2020). Data came from an Illumina HiSeq 1500. TCRdb took the public reads, trimmed them with fastp at Q25, ran MiXCR for clone calling and kept in-frame beta chains. Each entry is one CDR3 protein sequence, shown with its most common DNA and genes. For this sample there are fewer than 1,000,000 distinct CDR3 sequences; 31% appear just once. The top ten hold over 12% of the sample. Explained via the paper, the treatment or condition label denotes: in vitro stimulation with specific CMV peptide epitopes to enrich CMV-specific T cells. Their specific antigens are unknown. Sample: cultured CD8+ T cells from PBMCs, taken from culture after CMV antigen stimulation. The receptor source for this set is a human donor in good health (CMV status not recorded). Some clones in this sample may be carry-over from other donors' samples.

This clonotype was seen once. The chain combines TRBV5-1 with TRBJ2-7; TRBD2 matches 8 bases. The length of the CDR3 is 14 residues. Germline loops: CDR1 SGHRS, CDR2 YFSETQ. V was pared by 2 bases and J by 5 bases, with 6 bases of the junction left unmatched. In DNA, the CDR3 is TGCGCCAGCAGCTTCCTAGCGGGCGCCAACGAGCAGTACTTC. Its protein is CASSFLAGANEQYF.

This clonotype was seen at least ten times. This chain links TRBV7-2 with TRBJ1-1, with no clear D. Germline CDR1 SGHTA, CDR2 FQGNSA. The CDR3 runs to 15 residues. V was trimmed by 5 bases and J by 0 bases, leaving 13 bases between them. CDR3 in DNA: TGTGCCAGCAGCCGCCGGAGAGGGATGAACACTGAAGCTTTCTTT. Translating it yields CASSRRRGMNTEAFF.

The chain combines TRBV7-9 with TRBJ2-1, with a tentative D call TRBD1 (6 bases). The V end was cut by 0 bases, the J end by 7 bases, with 13 bases between. The CDR3 covers 15 residues. Germline-derived CDR1 and CDR2 are SEHNR and FQNEAQ (reference sequence). CDR3: CASSLAQGVQNEQFF. The DNA for the CDR3 is TGTGCCAGCAGCTTAGCACAGGGAGTACAGAATGAGCAGTTCTTC.

The table lists this clonotype with many counts. This chain links TRBV7-2 with TRBJ2-2, with a tentative D call TRBD2 (6 bases). Germline V gene sequence: CDR1 SGHTA, CDR2 FQGNSA. This CDR3 has 15 amino acids. Deletions cut 2 bases from V and 6 bases from J, with 13 bases between. DNA of the CDR3: TGTGCCAGCAGCTTATACGGGGGTTTCGCCGGGGAGCTGTTTTTT. Translation gives CASSLYGGFAGELFF.

This clonotype was counted at least ten times. The J gene is TRBJ1-2, the V gene TRBV6-1; D gene ambiguous. There are 13 residues in the CDR3. The germline CDR1 and CDR2 sequences are MNHNS and SASEGT. V gave up 4 bases and J gave up 4 bases, with 10 bases separating them. CDR3 region: CASSGEGSYGYTF. CDR3 DNA: TGTGCCAGCAGTGGCGAGGGCAGCTATGGCTACACCTTC.

The CDR3 DNA reads as TGTGCCAGTAGTATGGCGCGCTGGAATGAGCAGTTCTTC. This sequence encodes CASSMARWNEQFF. This chain links TRBV19 with TRBJ2-1; D is unresolved. V was cut by 3 bases and J by 7 bases, with 10 bases left in between. Germline V gene lookup returns CDR1 LNHDA and CDR2 SQIVND (reference sequence). This CDR3 region has 13 residues. The full variable domain, its missing parts supplied by reference TRBV19 and TRBJ2-1, is DGGITQSPKYLFRKEGQNVTLSCEQNLNHDAMYWYRQDPGQGLRLIYYSQIVNDFQKGDIAEGYSVSREKKESFPLTVTSAQKNPTAFYLCASSMARWNEQFFGPGTRLTVL.

V usage is TRBV4-1 and J usage is TRBJ2-4, with 13 bases fitting TRBD2. V shed 4 bases, J shed 5 bases, and the junction held 5 bases outside the gene matches. The germline gives CDR1 MGHRA, CDR2 YSYEKL. The CDR3 contains 16 residues. In nucleotides, the CDR3 is TGCGCCAGCAGCCCGTCACTAGCGGGGGGGGAAAACATTCAGTACTTC. Amino acids: CASSPSLAGGENIQYF.

This clonotype has a count of ten or more. The V call is TRBV7-2, the J call TRBJ1-5; 7 bases map to TRBD1. V shed 6 bases, J shed 2 bases, and the junction held 7 bases outside the gene matches. Germline CDR1 is SGHTA and CDR2 is FQGNSA. This CDR3 region has 15 residues. The DNA of the CDR3 is TGTGCCAGCAGACCAGGGGGAAGCGGCAATCAGCCCCAGCATTTT. Amino acids: CASRPGGSGNQPQHF.

This clonotype occurred a few times. The V call is TRBV20-1, the J call TRBJ2-1, with D tentatively TRBD1 (6 bases). Looked up from germline, CDR1 is DFQATT and CDR2 is SNEGSKA (reference sequence). This CDR3 contains 16 residues. Trimming took 0 bases from V and 2 from J, leaving 14 bases between them. The CDR3 nucleotides are TGCAGTGCTAGAGATAACAGGGAAACCCCCTACAATGAGCAGTTCTTC. This translates into CSARDNRETPYNEQFF.

The J gene is TRBJ2-5, the V gene TRBV12-5; 11 bases are shared with TRBD1. Losses at the gene ends were 3 bases for V and 1 base for J; bases not matched to a gene: 7. This CDR3 region has 17 residues. Germline values: CDR1 LGHNT, CDR2 FRNRAP. The CDR3 region has the DNA TGTGCTAGTGGTTTCTCAACCGGGACAGGGGGCCAAGAGACCCAGTACTTC. The encoded protein is CASGFSTGTGGQETQYF.

This clonotype was seen a handful of times. The DNA of the CDR3 is TGTGCCAGCAGCCAGGACCTTAACTCTGGAAACACCATATATTTT. Protein product: CASSQDLNSGNTIYF. The V and J genes are TRBV7-2 and TRBJ1-3, with unresolved D. The germline gives CDR1 SGHTA, CDR2 FQGNSA. Trimming pared 5 bases from V and 0 bases from J, leaving 11 bases between. There are 15 residues in the CDR3.

The chain has TRBV5-4 and TRBJ1-1, with D possibly matching TRBD1 (6 bases). V lost 2 bases and J 6 bases, leaving 14 bases between the germline ends. The germline V gene encodes CDR1 SGHNT and CDR2 YYREEE (reference sequence). The CDR3 is 14 residues long. CDR3 protein: CASSFSGGASEAFF. CDR3 sequence (DNA): TGTGCCAGCAGCTTTTCCGGGGGCGCTTCTGAAGCTTTCTTT.

A few counts support this clonotype. This CDR3 reads CASSFESGRNFVGQPQHF. CDR3 coding DNA: TGTGCCAGCAGTTTTGAATCAGGGCGGAACTTTGTAGGGCAGCCCCAGCATTTT. The chain employs TRBV12-3 or TRBV12-4 and TRBJ1-5; the D gene is possibly TRBD1 (5 bases). The V end lost 3 bases, the J end lost 7 bases, and 25 bases lay between the germline ends. CDR3 length: 18 amino acids.

This chain uses TRBV7-2 with TRBJ1-1, with TRBD1 identical over 7 bases. Germline-derived CDR1 and CDR2 are SGHTA and FQGNSA. The CDR3 is 17 amino acids. V was clipped by 5 bases and J by 1 base; unmatched bases: 13. CDR3 residues: CTSSPWGQGVTNTEAFF. Written as DNA, the CDR3 is TGTACCAGCAGCCCATGGGGGCAGGGGGTTACGAACACTGAAGCTTTCTTT.

The gene calls are TRBV12-3 or TRBV12-4 and TRBJ2-7; D is unclear. Trimming removed 2 bases at V and 1 base at J, with 12 bases between. The CDR3 has 15 residues. The CDR3 reads CASSLLRDSSYEQYV. CDR3 coding DNA: TGTGCCAGCAGTTTACTAAGGGATAGTTCCTACGAGCAGTACGTC.

This clonotype was picked up many times. J is TRBJ2-5 and V is TRBV12-3 or TRBV12-4, with TRBD1 identical over 9 bases. V shed 4 bases, J shed 3 bases, and the junction held 0 bases outside the gene matches. This CDR3 is 13 amino acids long. The DNA for the CDR3 is TGTGCCAGCAGTTGGGACAGGGAAGAGACCCAGTACTTC. Translated: CASSWDREETQYF.

This clonotype was counted at least ten times. V and J are TRBV27 and TRBJ2-1; maybe TRBD2 (5 bases). Trimming removed 0 bases at V and 5 bases at J, with 11 bases between. Germline V gene sequence: CDR1 MNHEY, CDR2 SMNVEV (reference sequence). This CDR3 comprises 15 residues. The CDR3 DNA reads as TGTGCCAGCAGTTTATCGTTGACTAACAACAATGAGCAGTTCTTC. Protein sequence: CASSLSLTNNNEQFF.

J is TRBJ2-3 and V is TRBV3-1; 10 positions match TRBD2. The CDR3 extends over 17 amino acids. In germline, CDR1 is LGHDT, CDR2 YNNKEL (reference sequence). The V and J ends lost 0 bases and 6 bases, in that order; junction bases with no gene match: 9. The CDR3 DNA follows: TGTGCCAGCAGCCAAGAAATAGCGGGGGGTACCTCGGATACGCAGTATTTT. It translates to CASSQEIAGGTSDTQYF.